Presented here are 24 T cell receptor beta chains from one specimen sequenced in a study of blood T cell repertoires in COVID-19. The method was immunoSEQ multiplex PCR; TCRdb's version includes in-frame clones alone and lacks a portion of them. The data show hundreds of thousands of clones, 70% to 90% seen once. The sample consisted of peripheral blood. Receptor source: a man in his forties with acute or convalescent COVID-19.

The chain couples TRBV11-3 to TRBJ2-2; 9 bases map to TRBD1. V was clipped by 5 bases and J by 4 bases; unmatched bases: 11. Germline lookup yields CDR1 SGHNT and CDR2 YENEEA. This CDR3 region has 17 residues. CDR3 nucleotides: TGTGCCAGCAGCCCTCCAGGGACAGGGACCGCCACCGGGGAGCTGTTTTTT. It translates to CASSPPGTGTATGELFF. Full variable domain (missing parts from reference TRBV11-3 and TRBJ2-2): EAGVVQSPRYKIIEKKQPVAFWCNPISGHNTLYWYLQNLGQGPELLIRYENEEAVDDSQLPKDRFSAERLKGVDSTLKIQPAELGDSAVYLCASSPPGTGTATGELFFGEGSRLTVL.

The table lists this clone with a count of one. The rearrangement uses TRBV19 and TRBJ2-2; 7 bases fit TRBD1. Germline trimming cut 6 bases from V and 5 bases from J; bases unmatched to any gene: 15. This CDR3 spans 17 amino acids. CDR1 and CDR2 from the germline V gene are LNHDA and SQIVND (reference sequence). CDR3 loop: CASRGQFRDRWTGELFF. For the CDR3, the DNA is TGTGCCAGTAGGGGGCAATTCCGGGACAGATGGACCGGGGAGCTGTTTTTT.

CDR3 protein: CASSYSTSGEPRSSYNEQFF. The CDR3 nucleotides are TGTGCCAGCAGTTACTCGACTAGCGGGGAGCCTAGGAGCTCCTACAATGAGCAGTTCTTC. The chain carries TRBV6-2 or TRBV6-3 and TRBJ2-1; 11 nucleotides align to TRBD2. CDR1 and CDR2 (germline): MNHEY, SVGEGT. There are 20 residues in the CDR3. Germline trimming cut 0 bases from V and 0 bases from J; bases unmatched to any gene: 10.

The chain employs TRBV20-1 and TRBJ1-2, with D tentatively TRBD1 (6 bases). The CDR3 is made up of 14 amino acids. Germline values: CDR1 DFQATT, CDR2 SNEGSKA (reference sequence). V was clipped by 3 bases and J by 0 bases, with 11 bases between them. The CDR3 DNA sequence: TGCAGTGCTAGTCGACAGGCAGCTAACTATGGCTACACCTTC. Residues: CSASRQAANYGYTF.

This clone came up once. The chain joins TRBV6-2 or TRBV6-3 to TRBJ1-1; possibly TRBD1 for D (5 bases). The CDR3 totals 15 residues. Trimming removed 5 bases from V and 7 bases from J, with 20 bases in between. CDR1 and CDR2 (germline): MNHEY, SVGEGT. The CDR3 nucleotides read TGTGCCAGCAGTACCCTTGGGCTCGGGGGAGTTGAAGCTTTCTTT. This codes for CASSTLGLGGVEAFF.

The rearrangement uses TRBV25-1 and TRBJ1-1, with a weak D call TRBD1 (6 bases). The germline gives CDR1 MGHDK, CDR2 SYGVNS. The germline V and J ends were trimmed by 1 base and 6 bases, with 15 bases remaining between them. CDR3 length equals 15 residues. In nucleotides, the CDR3 is TGTGCCAGCAGTGAATGGTACAGGGCAGGAGCTGAAGCTTTCTTT. Translation gives CASSEWYRAGAEAFF.

The V gene is TRBV18, the J gene TRBJ2-3; the D gene is possibly TRBD2 (6 bases). In germline, CDR1 is KGHSH, CDR2 LQKENI. This CDR3 is built from 15 residues. Trimming left V 2 bases short and J 2 bases short, with 11 bases between. Written as DNA, the CDR3 is TGTGCCAGCTCACCAGTAGCGGCAAACACAGATACGCAGTATTTT. Protein: CASSPVAANTDTQYF.

V usage is TRBV6-5 and J usage is TRBJ1-1, with unresolved D. CDR1 is MNHEY, CDR2 SVGAGI, per germline. This CDR3 contains 14 residues. With 5 bases removed from V and 1 base from J, the gap between germline ends came to 11 bases. CDR3 in amino acids: CASSRSDTNTEAFF. The CDR3 DNA reads as TGTGCCAGCAGTAGGAGCGATACGAACACTGAAGCTTTCTTT.

The chain links TRBV10-1 to TRBJ1-2, with unresolved D. The V gene's germline CDR1 is WNHNN and CDR2 SYGVQD (reference sequence). This CDR3 is built from 11 residues. V was pared by 10 bases and J by 9 bases, with 15 bases between. CDR3: CATVKGGSYTF. The CDR3 bases are TGCGCCACCGTGAAGGGCGGGAGCTACACCTTC.

The rearrangement links TRBV4-1 to TRBJ2-5; 8 bases map to TRBD2. With V trimmed by 1 base and J by 5 bases, 3 bases remained unmatched. There are 14 residues in the CDR3. Germline V gene sequence: CDR1 MGHRA, CDR2 YSYEKL. CDR3 coding DNA: TGCGCCAGCAGCCAAGTAACGGGAGGGGAGACCCAGTACTTC. Its protein product is CASSQVTGGETQYF.

A few counts support this clone. This rearrangement joins TRBV11-2 to TRBJ2-7; D uncertain. Trimming took 4 bases from V and 4 from J, leaving 8 bases between them. The CDR3 spans 12 residues. The germline V gene has CDR1 SGHAT and CDR2 FQNNGV. The CDR3 spells CASSSRRYEQYF. The CDR3 DNA is TGTGCCAGCAGCTCCCGTCGGTACGAGCAGTACTTC.

Comment on this clone: Compared with germline, one end of the junction differs, possibly owing to a read error. The rearrangement uses TRBV2 and TRBJ1-4; 7 nucleotides line up with TRBD1. The CDR3 is 15 amino acids. Germline V lookup: CDR1 SNHLY, CDR2 FYNNEI. The CDR3: CASREGTATNEKLFF. CDR3 nucleotides: TGTGCCAGCAGGGAAGGGACAGCAACTAATGAAAAACTGTTTTTT.

The CDR3 region has the DNA TGTGCCAGCAGTTCCTCATGGACAGAGACGTGGGAAAAACTGTTTTTT. Translated: CASSSSWTETWEKLFF. The chain recombines TRBV28 with TRBJ1-4, with D tentatively TRBD1 (6 bases). From germline, CDR1 is MDHEN and CDR2 SYDVKM. The length of the CDR3 is 16 residues. The V and J ends lost 4 bases and 8 bases respectively, with 20 bases between them.

The J gene is TRBJ2-1, the V gene TRBV18; TRBD2 aligns across 9 bases. The germline V gene has CDR1 KGHSH and CDR2 LQKENI. The CDR3 consists of 15 residues. Trimming removed 2 bases from V and 4 bases from J; junction bases left unmatched: 3. CDR3 residues: CASSPLLAGYNEQFF. CDR3 sequence (DNA): TGTGCCAGCTCACCATTGCTAGCGGGGTACAATGAGCAGTTCTTC.

V and J are TRBV4-2 and TRBJ2-1; 7 bases match TRBD2. V lost 1 base and J lost 10; bases outside the gene matches: 10. The CDR3 loop spans 15 amino acids. Germline CDR1 is LGHNA and CDR2 is YNFKEQ. CDR3 protein: CASSQVRAGVWEQFF. The CDR3 DNA reads as TGTGCCAGCAGCCAAGTAAGGGCGGGGGTCTGGGAGCAGTTCTTC.

V usage is TRBV2 and J usage is TRBJ1-1; D unclear. The length of the CDR3 is 15 residues. Germline CDR1 is SNHLY and CDR2 is FYNNEI. V lost 1 base to trimming and J lost 1 base, with 10 bases between them. This CDR3 is CASSEVGRSNTEAFF. For the CDR3, the DNA is TGTGCCAGCAGTGAAGTTGGCAGATCGAACACTGAAGCTTTCTTT.

The chain recombines TRBV29-1 with TRBJ1-3; D ambiguous. Trimming left V 6 bases short and J 0 bases short, with 9 bases between. The CDR3 contains 13 residues. The germline gives CDR1 SQVTM, CDR2 ANQGSEA. The CDR3: CSVQIHSGNTIYF. The CDR3 nucleotides read TGCAGCGTCCAGATCCACTCTGGAAACACCATATATTTT.

The genes are TRBV5-1 and TRBJ2-7; the match to TRBD1 covers 12 bases. The CDR3 runs to 14 residues. The V gene end was trimmed by 3 bases and the J gene end by 7 bases; junction bases not matched to a gene: 5. The V gene's germline CDR1 is SGHRS and CDR2 YFSETQ. CDR3 region: CASSSGTGGREQYF. Here the CDR3 DNA reads TGCGCCAGCAGCTCAGGGACAGGGGGCAGGGAGCAGTACTTC. Filled out from reference TRBV5-1 and TRBJ2-7, the complete variable domain reads KAGVTQTPRYLIKTRGQQVTLSCSPISGHRSVSWYQQTPGQGLQFLFEYFSETQRNKGNFPGRFSGRQFSNSRSEMNVSTLELGDSALYLCASSSGTGGREQYFGPGTRLTVT.

The J gene is TRBJ1-5, the V gene TRBV27; a weak D match, TRBD1 (5 bases). Germline V CDR1 and CDR2: MNHEY, SMNVEV (reference sequence). The V gene lost 5 bases and the J gene lost 3 bases, with 17 bases spanning the gap. The CDR3 is made up of 16 amino acids. The CDR3 region is CASSPTPRGDNQPQHF. The CDR3 nucleotides are TGTGCCAGCAGTCCCACGCCTCGGGGGGACAATCAGCCCCAGCATTTT.

The J gene is TRBJ2-1, the V gene TRBV4-2, with 11 bases that match TRBD2. CDR1 is LGHNA, CDR2 YNFKEQ, per germline. The CDR3 runs 15 residues. The V gene end was trimmed by 1 base and the J gene end by 5 bases; junction bases not matched to a gene: 1. This CDR3 reads CASSQGLAGHNEQFF. The CDR3 DNA follows: TGTGCCAGCAGCCAAGGACTAGCGGGGCACAATGAGCAGTTCTTC.

The rearrangement joins TRBV7-9 to TRBJ1-2; D is ambiguous. V was cut by 5 bases and J by 7 bases, with 8 bases left in between. The CDR3 loop spans 11 amino acids. From germline, CDR1 is SEHNR and CDR2 FQNEAQ (reference sequence). The CDR3 sequence is CASSLPGGYTF. DNA for the CDR3: TGTGCCAGCAGCCTCCCGGGTGGCTACACCTTC.

V is TRBV6-5 and J is TRBJ1-4; D might be TRBD1 (6 bases). The CDR3 extends over 14 amino acids. Between the trimmed V and J ends, which lost 6 bases and 2 bases, there was a span of 10 bases. Germline V lookup: CDR1 MNHEY, CDR2 SVGAGI. This CDR3 is CASRTGPTNEKLFF. The CDR3, as DNA: TGTGCCAGCAGAACAGGGCCCACTAATGAAAAACTGTTTTTT.

The J gene is TRBJ1-5, the V gene TRBV4-1; a possible D gene is TRBD1 (5 bases). The CDR3 extends over 15 amino acids. V was pared by 1 base and J by 6 bases, with 13 bases between. The germline V gene has CDR1 MGHRA and CDR2 YSYEKL. CDR3 DNA sequence: TGCGCCAGCAGCCAAGGTTATCCGGGGGTTCAGCCCCAGCATTTT. This codes for CASSQGYPGVQPQHF.

As concerns this clone: This sample includes further DNA sequences coding for the same CDR3. CDR3 protein: CASSLGQGSNQPQHF. CDR3 bases: TGCGCCAGCAGCCTGGGACAGGGGAGCAATCAGCCCCAGCATTTT. The rearrangement joins TRBV5-1 to TRBJ1-5; 10 nucleotides agree with TRBD1. CDR1 is SGHRS, CDR2 YFSETQ, per germline. The CDR3 is 15 residues long. Trimming removed 4 bases from V and 1 base from J; junction bases left unmatched: 2.